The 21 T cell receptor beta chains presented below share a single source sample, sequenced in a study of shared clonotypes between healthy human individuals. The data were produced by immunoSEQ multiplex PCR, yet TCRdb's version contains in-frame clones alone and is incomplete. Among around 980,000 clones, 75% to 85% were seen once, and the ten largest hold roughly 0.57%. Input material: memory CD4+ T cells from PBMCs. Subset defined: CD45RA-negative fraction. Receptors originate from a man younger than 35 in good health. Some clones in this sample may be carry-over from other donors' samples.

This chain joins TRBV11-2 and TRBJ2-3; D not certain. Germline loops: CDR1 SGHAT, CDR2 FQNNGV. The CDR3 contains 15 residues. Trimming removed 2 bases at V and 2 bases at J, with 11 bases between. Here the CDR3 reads CASSLTNPSTDTQYF. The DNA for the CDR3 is TGTGCCAGCAGCTTAACCAATCCCTCCACAGATACGCAGTATTTT. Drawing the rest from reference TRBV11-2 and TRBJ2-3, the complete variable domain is EAGVAQSPRYKIIEKRQSVAFWCNPISGHATLYWYQQILGQGPKLLIQFQNNGVVDDSQLPKDRFSAERLKGVDSTLKIQPAKLEDSAVYLCASSLTNPSTDTQYFGPGTRLTVL.

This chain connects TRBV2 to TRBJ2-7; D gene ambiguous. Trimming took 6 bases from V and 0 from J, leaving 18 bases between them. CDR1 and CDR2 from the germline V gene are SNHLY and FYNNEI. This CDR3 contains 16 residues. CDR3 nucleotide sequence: TGTGCCAGCAGCGCAATAATATTGAAAAGCTCCTACGAGCAGTACTTC. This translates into CASSAIILKSSYEQYF.

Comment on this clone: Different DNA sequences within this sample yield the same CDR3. CDR3 DNA: TGTGCCAGCAGCTTAGAAGTGAACACTGAAGCTTTCTTT. Protein product: CASSLEVNTEAFF. The chain joins TRBV7-9 to TRBJ1-1; the D is unclear. The length of the CDR3 is 13 residues. Germline V lookup: CDR1 SEHNR, CDR2 FQNEAQ (reference sequence). Trimming shortened V by 1 base and J by 0 bases, and 3 bases separated the two germline ends.

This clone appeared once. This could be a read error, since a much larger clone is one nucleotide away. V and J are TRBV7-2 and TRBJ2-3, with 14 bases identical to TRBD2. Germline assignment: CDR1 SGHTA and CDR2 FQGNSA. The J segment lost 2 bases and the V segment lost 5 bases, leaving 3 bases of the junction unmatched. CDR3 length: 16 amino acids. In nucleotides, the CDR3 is TGTGCCAGCAGCCCGGGACTAGCGGGAGTCACAGATACGCAGTATTTT. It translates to CASSPGLAGVTDTQYF.

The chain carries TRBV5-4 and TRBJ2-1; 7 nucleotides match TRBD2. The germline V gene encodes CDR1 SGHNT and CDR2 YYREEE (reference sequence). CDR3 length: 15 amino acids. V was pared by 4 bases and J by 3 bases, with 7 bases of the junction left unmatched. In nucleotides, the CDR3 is TGTGCCAGCAGCACGGAGGTAGCGGGCTACAATGAGCAGTTCTTC. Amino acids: CASSTEVAGYNEQFF.

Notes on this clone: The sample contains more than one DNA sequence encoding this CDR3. The CDR3 DNA is TGTGCCAGCTCACCACTAGCGGGAGGGTCAGATACGCAGTATTTT. Amino acids: CASSPLAGGSDTQYF. The chain combines TRBV18 with TRBJ2-3, with 11 bases that match TRBD2. The CDR3 totals 15 residues. The germline V gene encodes CDR1 KGHSH and CDR2 LQKENI. V lost 1 base to trimming and J lost 4 bases; unmatched junction nucleotides: 1.

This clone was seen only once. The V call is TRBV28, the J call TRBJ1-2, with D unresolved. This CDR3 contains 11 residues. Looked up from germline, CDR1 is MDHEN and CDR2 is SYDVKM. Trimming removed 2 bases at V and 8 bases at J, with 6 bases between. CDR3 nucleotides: TGTGCCAGCAGTTTAGGCATCGGCTACACCTTC. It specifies CASSLGIGYTF.

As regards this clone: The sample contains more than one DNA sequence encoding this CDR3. The CDR3 protein is CASSLGLAGGLSYEQYF. CDR3 nucleotide sequence: TGTGCCAGCAGCCTGGGACTAGCGGGAGGTTTATCCTACGAGCAGTACTTC. This chain joins TRBV5-4 and TRBJ2-7; TRBD2 agrees at 15 bases. The CDR3 runs 17 residues. CDR1 and CDR2 (germline): SGHNT, YYREEE (reference sequence). V lost 4 bases and J lost 1; bases outside the gene matches: 6.

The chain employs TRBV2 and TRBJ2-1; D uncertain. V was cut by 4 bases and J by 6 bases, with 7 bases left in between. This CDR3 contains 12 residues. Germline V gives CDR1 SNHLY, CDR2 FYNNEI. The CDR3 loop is CASSAQSNEQFF. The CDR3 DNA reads TGTGCCAGCAGTGCCCAGAGCAATGAGCAGTTCTTC.

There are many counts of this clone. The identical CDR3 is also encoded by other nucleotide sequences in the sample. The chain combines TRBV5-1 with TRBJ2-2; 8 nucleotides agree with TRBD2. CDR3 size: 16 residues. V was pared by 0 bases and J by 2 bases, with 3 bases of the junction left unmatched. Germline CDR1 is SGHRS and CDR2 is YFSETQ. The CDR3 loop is CASSLALAGNTGELFF. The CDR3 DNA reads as TGCGCCAGCAGCTTGGCCCTAGCGGGCAACACCGGGGAGCTGTTTTTT. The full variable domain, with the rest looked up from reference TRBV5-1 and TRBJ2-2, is KAGVTQTPRYLIKTRGQQVTLSCSPISGHRSVSWYQQTPGQGLQFLFEYFSETQRNKGNFPGRFSGRQFSNSRSEMNVSTLELGDSALYLCASSLALAGNTGELFFGEGSRLTVL.

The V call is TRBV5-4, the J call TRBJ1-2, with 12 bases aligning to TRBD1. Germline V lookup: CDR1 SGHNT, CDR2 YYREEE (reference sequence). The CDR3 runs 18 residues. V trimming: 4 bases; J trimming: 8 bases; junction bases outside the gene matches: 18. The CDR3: CASSPGGSPGQGALGYTF. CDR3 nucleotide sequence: TGTGCCAGCAGCCCGGGAGGTTCGCCGGGACAGGGGGCGCTGGGCTACACCTTC.

The CDR3 protein is CASSVVEAAYNEQFF. In DNA, the CDR3 is TGTGCCAGCAGCGTAGTGGAGGCAGCATACAATGAGCAGTTCTTC. V is TRBV9 and J is TRBJ2-1; tentatively, D is TRBD2 (5 bases). Germline loops: CDR1 SGDLS, CDR2 YYNGEE. The V end was cut by 0 bases, the J end by 4 bases, with 11 bases between. The CDR3 consists of 15 residues. Together with reference TRBV9 and TRBJ2-1, the CDR3 gives the full variable domain: DSGVTQTPKHLITATGQRVTLRCSPRSGDLSVYWYQQSLDQGLQFLIQYYNGEERAKGNILERFSAQQFPDLHSELNLSSLELGDSALYFCASSVVEAAYNEQFFGPGTRLTVL.

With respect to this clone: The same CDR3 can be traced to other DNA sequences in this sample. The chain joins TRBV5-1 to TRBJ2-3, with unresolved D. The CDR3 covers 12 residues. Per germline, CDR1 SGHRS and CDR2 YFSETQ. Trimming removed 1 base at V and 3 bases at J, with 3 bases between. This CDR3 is CASSLPTDTQYF. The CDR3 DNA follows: TGCGCCAGCAGCTTGCCAACAGATACGCAGTATTTT.

The CDR3 protein is CASSFSGRELNEQYF. For the CDR3, the DNA is TGTGCCAGCAGCTTTAGCGGGAGGGAGTTAAACGAGCAGTACTTC. The J gene is TRBJ2-7, the V gene TRBV7-7; TRBD2 aligns across 11 bases. CDR3 length equals 15 residues. Germline loops: CDR1 SSHAT, CDR2 FNYEAQ (reference sequence). Trimming at V came to 3 bases and at J to 5 bases, leaving 6 bases not matched to a gene.

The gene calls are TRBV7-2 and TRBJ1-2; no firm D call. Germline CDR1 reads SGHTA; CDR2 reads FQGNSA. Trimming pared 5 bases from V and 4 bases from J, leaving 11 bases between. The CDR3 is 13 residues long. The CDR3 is CASSADRAYGYTF. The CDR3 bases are TGTGCCAGCAGCGCCGACCGGGCCTATGGCTACACCTTC.

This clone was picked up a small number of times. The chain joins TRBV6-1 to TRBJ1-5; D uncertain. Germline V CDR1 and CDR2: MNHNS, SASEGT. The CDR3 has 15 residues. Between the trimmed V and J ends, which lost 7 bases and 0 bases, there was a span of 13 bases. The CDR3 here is CASTSLSVSNQPQHF. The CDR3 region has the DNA TGTGCCAGCACCTCCTTGTCAGTTAGCAATCAGCCCCAGCATTTT.

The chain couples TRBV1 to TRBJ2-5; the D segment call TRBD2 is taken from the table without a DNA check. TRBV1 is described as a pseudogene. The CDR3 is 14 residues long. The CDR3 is CTSSQDRYQETQYF. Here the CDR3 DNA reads TGCACCAGCAGCCAAGATCGGTACCAAGAGACCCAGTACTTC.

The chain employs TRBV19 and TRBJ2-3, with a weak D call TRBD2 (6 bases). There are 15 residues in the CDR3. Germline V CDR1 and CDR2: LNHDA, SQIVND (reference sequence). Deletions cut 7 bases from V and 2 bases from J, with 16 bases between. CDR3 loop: CASTSSGTHTDTQYF. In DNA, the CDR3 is TGTGCCAGTACCTCATCCGGGACTCACACAGATACGCAGTATTTT.

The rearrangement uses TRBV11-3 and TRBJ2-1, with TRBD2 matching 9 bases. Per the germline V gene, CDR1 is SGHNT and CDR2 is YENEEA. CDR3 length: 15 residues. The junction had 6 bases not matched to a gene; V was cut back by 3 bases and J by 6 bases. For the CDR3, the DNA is TGTGCCAGCAGCTTGAGGCGGGAGGGCCCCAATGAGCAGTTCTTC. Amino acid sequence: CASSLRREGPNEQFF.

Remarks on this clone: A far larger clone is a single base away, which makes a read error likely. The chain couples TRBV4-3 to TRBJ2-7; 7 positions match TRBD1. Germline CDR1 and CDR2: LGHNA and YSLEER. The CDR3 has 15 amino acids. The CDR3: CASSQERGPSYGQYF. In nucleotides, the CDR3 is TGCGCCAGCAGCCAAGAAAGGGGGCCGTCCTACGGGCAGTACTTC.

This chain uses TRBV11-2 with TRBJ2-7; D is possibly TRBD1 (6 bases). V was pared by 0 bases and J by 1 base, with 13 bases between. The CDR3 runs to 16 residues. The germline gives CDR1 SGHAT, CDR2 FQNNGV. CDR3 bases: TGTGCCAGCAGCTTAGATAACTTCGGACAGTCCTACGAGCAGTACTTC. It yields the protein CASSLDNFGQSYEQYF.